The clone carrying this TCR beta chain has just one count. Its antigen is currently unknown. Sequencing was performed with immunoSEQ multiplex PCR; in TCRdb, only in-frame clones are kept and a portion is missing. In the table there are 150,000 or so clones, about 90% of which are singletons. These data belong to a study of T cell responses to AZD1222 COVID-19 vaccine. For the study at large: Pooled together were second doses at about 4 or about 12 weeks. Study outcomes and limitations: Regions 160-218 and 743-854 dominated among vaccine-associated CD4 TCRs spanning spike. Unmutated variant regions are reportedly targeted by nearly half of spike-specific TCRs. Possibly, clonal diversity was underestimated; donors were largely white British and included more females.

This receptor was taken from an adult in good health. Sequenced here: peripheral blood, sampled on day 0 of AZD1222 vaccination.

The CDR3 loop reads CAGGGRGHGNTEAFF. CDR3 bases: TGTGCCGGCGGCGGCAGGGGGCACGGGAACACTGAAGCTTTCTTT. This chain connects TRBV2 to TRBJ1-1; 8 nucleotides align to TRBD1. This CDR3 has 15 amino acids. V trimming: 11 bases; J trimming: 1 base; junction bases outside the gene matches: 12. Germline CDR1 reads SNHLY; CDR2 reads FYNNEI.